The sequence of this T cell receptor (beta chain) was determined in a study of T cells in Graves' hyperthyroidism and ophthalmopathy. Findings of the study overall: Ophthalmopathy onset followed model prediction by a median about 6.5 months.

Amplification yielded TCR beta CDR3 regions, with RNA transcripts as the source. Carried out on the TCR CDR3, a first-round RT-PCR used the HTBI primer set. TCRdb ran MiXCR on the multiplex PCR reads and lists one entry per CDR3 protein. Found here are about 540,000 distinct CDR3 sequences, about 45% of them singletons; the top ten hold 7.5% to 8.5%. Clinical symptoms, serum thyroxine, TRAb, thyroid ultrasound and orbital computed tomography established diagnosis. The CDR3 totals 17 residues. Per germline, CDR1 SGHRS and CDR2 YFSETQ. Trimming pared 4 bases from V and 3 bases from J, leaving 23 bases between. In its sample, this clonotype was seen many times. What it recognizes is unknown.

V usage is TRBV5-1 and J usage is TRBJ2-7; TRBD1 is a possible D gene (7 bases). The origin of this receptor is a woman between 18 and 29 years old with Graves' hyperthyroidism. The source material was peripheral blood or thyroid tissue (not recorded which). CDR3 in DNA: TGCGCCAGCAGCCCCAGGGCGGGGACAGCCGTGGACTACGAGCAGTACTTC. Protein: CASSPRAGTAVDYEQYF.